The 18 T cell receptor beta chains below come from one sample, sequenced in a study of T cell repertoires in cytomegalovirus infection. TCRdb re-called the reads through MiXCR, storing one row per CDR3 protein. The table lists roughly 230,000 distinct CDR3 sequences, 22% of them singletons, with about 20% in the top ten. The sequenced sample consisted of CD8+ T cells from PBMCs. The receptors shown here come from a human donor in good health (CMV status not recorded). Some clones in this sample may be carry-over from other donors' samples.

This clonotype was found a few times. As DNA, the CDR3 is TGTGCCAGTAGCCAGGGGTATAGCAATCAGCCCCAGCATTTT. Its translation: CASSQGYSNQPQHF. The chain employs TRBV19 and TRBJ1-5; D perhaps matches TRBD1 (6 bases). Germline V lookup: CDR1 LNHDA, CDR2 SQIVND (reference sequence). This CDR3 has 14 amino acids. The V end was cut by 6 bases, the J end by 0 bases, with 9 bases between.

This clonotype was picked up one time. Just one base apart from a much larger clone, this may be a read error. The gene calls are TRBV12-3 or TRBV12-4 and TRBJ2-5; the D is unclear. CDR3 length equals 16 residues. V lost 6 bases and J lost 0, with 17 bases in between. The CDR3 DNA is TGTGCCAGCAGCTCGGATCGTTCGGGCCACCAAGAGACCCAGTACTTC. It codes for CASSSDRSGHQETQYF.

J is TRBJ2-2 and V is TRBV3-1; D is unresolved. The CDR3 is 12 amino acids. The germline V and J ends were trimmed by 5 bases and 8 bases, with 9 bases remaining between them. CDR1 LGHDT and CDR2 YNNKEL come from the germline V gene (reference sequence). CDR3 coding DNA: TGTGCCAGCAGCTCCCGGTGGGGGGAGCTGTTTTTT. It is translated as CASSSRWGELFF.

This clonotype was found many times. The CDR3 spells CASSLTGQGSIGYTF. CDR3 in DNA: TGTGCCAGCAGCTTAACCGGACAGGGAAGCATAGGCTACACCTTC. V usage is TRBV5-4 and J usage is TRBJ1-2, with 8 bases aligning to TRBD1. V gave up 2 bases and J gave up 8 bases; unmatched junction bases: 11. Germline assignment: CDR1 SGHNT and CDR2 YYREEE (reference sequence). The CDR3 loop spans 15 amino acids.

This clonotype was found a few times. This chain joins TRBV10-3 and TRBJ2-2, with TRBD2 as a possible D gene (5 bases). Germline assignment: CDR1 ENHRY and CDR2 SYGVKD. There are 12 residues in the CDR3. The V end was cut by 11 bases, the J end by 4 bases, with 11 bases between. CDR3 sequence reads: CAVTRPTGELFF. DNA of the CDR3: TGTGCCGTAACTAGACCCACCGGGGAGCTGTTTTTT.

Only a few counts were recorded for this clonotype. This sequence joins TRBV13 and TRBJ1-1, with 10 bases identical to TRBD1. Unmatched junction bases numbered 9, after V lost 2 bases and J lost 0 bases. The CDR3 contains 18 residues. The germline V gene has CDR1 PRHDT and CDR2 FYEKMQ (reference sequence). CDR3 loop: CASSLKGGGQGMNTEAFF. CDR3 sequence (DNA): TGTGCCAGCAGCTTAAAGGGGGGGGGACAGGGGATGAACACTGAAGCTTTCTTT.

This clonotype appeared a few times. The chain recombines TRBV5-6 with TRBJ1-1, with D unclear. The CDR3 contains 13 residues. V was trimmed by 4 bases and J by 4 bases, leaving 11 bases between them. Germline V gene sequence: CDR1 SGHDT, CDR2 YYEEEE. CDR3: CASSPAPSTEAFF. In DNA, the CDR3 is TGTGCCAGCAGCCCGGCCCCCAGCACTGAAGCTTTCTTT.

This clonotype was detected ten times or more. The chain uses TRBV28 and TRBJ2-4; 7 bases line up with TRBD1. Losses at the gene ends were 2 bases for V and 3 bases for J; bases not matched to a gene: 13. Germline lookup yields CDR1 MDHEN and CDR2 SYDVKM. The CDR3 has 18 residues. The CDR3 loop reads CASSLPRTGQTDKNIQYF. Here the CDR3 DNA reads TGTGCCAGCAGTTTACCCCGGACAGGTCAAACCGACAAAAACATTCAGTACTTC.

The CDR3 region is CASSIGLAGAGYNEQFF. The DNA of the CDR3 is TGTGCCAGTAGTATAGGGCTAGCGGGGGCGGGGTACAATGAGCAGTTCTTC. This chain connects TRBV19 to TRBJ2-1; 10 bases fit TRBD2. V shed 1 base, J shed 4 bases, and the junction held 7 bases outside the gene matches. Germline V gene sequence: CDR1 LNHDA, CDR2 SQIVND (reference sequence). This CDR3 is 17 amino acids long.

The V and J genes are TRBV28 and TRBJ2-7; D uncertain. CDR1 MDHEN and CDR2 SYDVKM come from the germline V gene. Trimming cost V 3 bases and J 2 bases, with 14 bases left between them. The CDR3 is 15 amino acids. CDR3 region: CASSFQPSRAYEQYF. The CDR3 nucleotides are TGTGCCAGCAGTTTTCAGCCCAGTCGCGCCTACGAGCAGTACTTC.

The chain recombines TRBV7-6 with TRBJ1-1; D possibly corresponds to TRBD1 (6 bases). Trimming removed 8 bases at V and 1 base at J, with 14 bases between. In germline, CDR1 is SGHVS, CDR2 FNYEAQ. This CDR3 is 14 amino acids long. The CDR3 DNA follows: TGTGCCAGCGCGACGGGGGGCGGGAACACTGAAGCTTTCTTT. This encodes CASATGGGNTEAFF.

This clonotype was seen a handful of times. V gene TRBV25-1 combines with J gene TRBJ2-7; the D gene could be TRBD1 or TRBD2 (6 bases each). CDR1 MGHDK and CDR2 SYGVNS come from the germline V gene. V lost 1 base and J 0 bases, leaving 10 bases between the germline ends. The CDR3 consists of 15 residues. The CDR3 loop is CASSEWGASSYEQYF. The DNA for the CDR3 is TGTGCCAGCAGTGAATGGGGGGCCTCCTCCTACGAGCAGTACTTC.

Comments on this clonotype: This may arise from a read error, as a much more abundant clone is one base away. The conserved phenylalanine or tryptophan normally closing the CDR3 is absent here, so this likely arose from a read error. The chain couples TRBV7-8 to TRBJ2-1; D is undetermined. The V gene lost 0 bases and the J gene lost 5 bases, with 5 bases spanning the gap. This CDR3 is 13 amino acids long. The germline V gene has CDR1 SGHVS and CDR2 FQNEAQ. CDR3 region: CASSLARNNEQFI. Here the CDR3 DNA reads TGTGCCAGCAGCTTAGCCCGTAACAATGAGCAGTTCATC.

The table lists this clonotype with many counts. CDR3 sequence reads: CASSLNIQGRQETQYF. Written as DNA, the CDR3 is TGTGCCAGCAGCCTGAATATACAGGGGAGGCAAGAGACCCAGTACTTC. This rearrangement joins TRBV7-2 to TRBJ2-5, with D tentatively TRBD1 (7 bases). Deletions cut 5 bases from V and 2 bases from J, with 18 bases between. Germline-derived CDR1 and CDR2 are SGHTA and FQGNSA. The CDR3 sequence is 16 residues long.

This sequence joins TRBV2 and TRBJ2-3; D is possibly TRBD2 (6 bases). Per the germline V gene, CDR1 is SNHLY and CDR2 is FYNNEI. The germline V and J ends were trimmed by 6 bases and 5 bases, with 15 bases remaining between them. The CDR3 loop spans 14 amino acids. CDR3 sequence reads: CASRGDWEVDTQYF. The CDR3 DNA is TGTGCCAGCAGGGGGGACTGGGAGGTAGATACGCAGTATTTT.

The V call is TRBV2, the J call TRBJ2-1; D gene unclear. Per the germline V gene, CDR1 is SNHLY and CDR2 is FYNNEI. The CDR3 totals 12 residues. The V end lost 0 bases, the J end lost 10 bases, and 7 bases lay between the germline ends. CDR3 bases: TGTGCCAGCAGTGAAGCGTTCCCCGAGCAGTTCTTC. Its translation is CASSEAFPEQFF. Drawing the rest from reference TRBV2 and TRBJ2-1, the complete variable domain is EPEVTQTPSHQVTQMGQEVILRCVPISNHLYFYWYRQILGQKVEFLVSFYNNEISEKSEIFDDQFSVERPDGSNFTLKIRSTKLEDSAMYFCASSEAFPEQFFGPGTRLTVL.

Ten or more counts support this clonotype. V usage is TRBV12-3 or TRBV12-4 and J usage is TRBJ2-7; the D is unclear. The CDR3 runs to 13 residues. The V gene lost 6 bases and the J gene lost 6 bases, with 15 bases spanning the gap. The CDR3 DNA reads as TGTGCCAGCAGCGTACTCGTAGGTCGCGAGCAGTACTTC. Translation: CASSVLVGREQYF.

The gene calls are TRBV4-1 and TRBJ2-5, with TRBD2 identical over 11 bases. Germline CDR1 and CDR2: MGHRA and YSYEKL. CDR3 length equals 18 residues. The junction had 8 bases not matched to a gene; V was cut back by 0 bases and J by 2 bases. Here the CDR3 DNA reads TGCGCCAGCAGCCAAGAATTTTCTAGCGGGGGGACTCAAGAGACCCAGTACTTC. Encoded protein: CASSQEFSSGGTQETQYF.